This entry is about one TCR beta chain. It lacks a known antigen. Base qualities are not recorded, but no much larger clone differs from it by a single base. Enrolling through a virtual design, the prospective study's participants ranged in age from roughly 18 to 100 years and lived across 24 United States geographic areas. Cohort assignment in the prospective study relied on participant-reported clinical history from a screening survey and a study questionnaire. For ImmuneRACE Cohort 3, a participant was defined as recovered based on two consecutive negative NP/OP PCR tests, clearance by a healthcare professional, or resolution of symptoms. In the prospective study, whole blood, serum and a nasopharyngeal or oropharyngeal swab were collected from each participant by mobile phlebotomists. Over a roughly 2-month period, participants in the prospective study had the option of providing additional blood draws and questionnaires. Blood samples from the prospective study were shipped frozen or at room temperature prior to DNA extraction.

The data stem from a study of blood T cell repertoires in COVID-19 (dated by TCRdb to 2018 to 2021). Context from the whole study: Samples covering the acute and convalescent phases of COVID-19 were provided by collaborators in the United States, Italy and Spain. Subjects who had been exposed to COVID-19, were actively infected with it, or had recovered from it provided the deeply sampled blood TCRbeta repertoires that made up the dataset. The material from the prospective study consisted of cDNA or gDNA derived from T cells, B-cell-depleted T cells, or PBMCs. The repertoires were made available in a free public database intended to serve as a resource for research on the immune response to SARS-CoV-2. The samples were drawn from two sources: the first 160 participants of the ongoing ImmuneRACE study, and about 1,300 subjects contributed by 6 global collaborators. The sample metadata nearly always contained a de-identified subject ID, COVID-19 status, age in years and sex. Where available, HLA class I and class II types were taken from metadata supplied by the sample provider and were not determined by assay-based typing. General findings and caveats noted by the study authors: How much clinical and demographic metadata was included differed by source and by participant, and the metadata was provided uncurated.

TCRbeta CDR3 regions were amplified from genomic DNA by means of the immunoSEQ Assay, a bias-controlled multiplex PCR. The authors' pipeline ran thus. The number of nucleated cells in each sample was estimated from the amplification of reference gene primers within the assay. To quantify the absolute abundance of each unique TCRbeta CDR3 rearrangement, sequence reads were collapsed and filtered. For each sample, productive Simpson clonality was calculated as the square root of Simpson's diversity index over productive rearrangements. Held by TCRdb, this immuneACCESS table contains in-frame sequences only and omits some clones. Under half of the omission traces to an unresolved V gene where checked; the cause of the rest is unknown. D and trimming come from the DNA, and the V and J calls and clone size come from that table. The sample profile shows roughly 290,000 clones; roughly 88% of them were found once. The ten most abundant clones make up less than 2.5% of the sample.

Its CDR3 holds 17 amino acids, cysteine through phenylalanine. Only the CDR3 DNA stays, 51 bases, in frame from base 1. The germline V gene (reference sequence) yields LGHDT for CDR1 and YNNKEL for CDR2. The germline ends are 16 bases apart after V is trimmed by 0 bases and J by 5 bases. This TCR came from a man aged 25 to 45 who had recovered from COVID-19. This sequence uses TRBV3-1 (or the pseudogene TRBV3-2) and TRBJ1-4, with TRBD1 as a weak D call on 5 bases. The sample comprised PBMCs or T cells enriched from blood (not recorded which). The sequence in DNA is TGTGCCAGCAGCCAAGAATCCGGGGAGGGACTGAATGAAAAACTGTTTTTT. It codes for CASSQESGEGLNEKLFF.